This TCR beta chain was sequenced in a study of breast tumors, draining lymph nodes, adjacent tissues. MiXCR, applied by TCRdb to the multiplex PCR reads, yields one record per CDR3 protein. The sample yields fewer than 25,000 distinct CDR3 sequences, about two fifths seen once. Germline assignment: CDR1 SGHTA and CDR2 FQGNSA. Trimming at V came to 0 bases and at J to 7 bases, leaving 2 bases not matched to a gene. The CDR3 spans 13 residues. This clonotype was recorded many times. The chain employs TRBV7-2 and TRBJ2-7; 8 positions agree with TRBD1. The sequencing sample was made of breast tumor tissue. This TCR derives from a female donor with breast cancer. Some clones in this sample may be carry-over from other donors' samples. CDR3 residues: CASSLAGTGEQYF. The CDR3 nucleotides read TGTGCCAGCAGCTTAGCCGGGACAGGTGAGCAGTACTTC.